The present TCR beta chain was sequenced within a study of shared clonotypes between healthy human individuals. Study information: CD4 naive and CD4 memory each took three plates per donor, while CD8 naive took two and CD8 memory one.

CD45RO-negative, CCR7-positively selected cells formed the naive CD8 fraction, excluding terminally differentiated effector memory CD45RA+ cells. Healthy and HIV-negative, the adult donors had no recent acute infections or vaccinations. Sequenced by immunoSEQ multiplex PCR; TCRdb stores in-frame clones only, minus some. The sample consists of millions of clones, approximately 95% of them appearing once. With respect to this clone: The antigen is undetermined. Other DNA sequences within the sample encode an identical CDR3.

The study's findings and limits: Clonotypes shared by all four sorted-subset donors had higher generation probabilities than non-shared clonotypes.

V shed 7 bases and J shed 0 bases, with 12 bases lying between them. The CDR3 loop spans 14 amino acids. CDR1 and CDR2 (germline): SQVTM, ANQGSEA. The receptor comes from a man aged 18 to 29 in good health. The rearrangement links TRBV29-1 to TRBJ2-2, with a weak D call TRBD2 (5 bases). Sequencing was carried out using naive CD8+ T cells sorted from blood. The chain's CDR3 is CSAEDSPNTGELFF. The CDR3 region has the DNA TGCAGCGCCGAGGACTCCCCGAACACCGGGGAGCTGTTTTTT.